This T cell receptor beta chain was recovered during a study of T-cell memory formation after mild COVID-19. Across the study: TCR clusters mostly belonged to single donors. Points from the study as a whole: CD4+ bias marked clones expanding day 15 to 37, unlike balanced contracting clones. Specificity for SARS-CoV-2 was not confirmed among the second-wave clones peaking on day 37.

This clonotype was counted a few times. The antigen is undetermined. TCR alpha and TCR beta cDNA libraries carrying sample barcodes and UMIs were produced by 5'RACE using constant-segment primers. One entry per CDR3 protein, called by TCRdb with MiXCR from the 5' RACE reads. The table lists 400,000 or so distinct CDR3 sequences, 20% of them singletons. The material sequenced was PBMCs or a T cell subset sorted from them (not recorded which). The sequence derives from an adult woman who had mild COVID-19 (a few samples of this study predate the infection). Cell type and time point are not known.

In nucleotides, the CDR3 is TGCGCCAGCAGCCAAGACAGAGAGGGGGCATACAATGAGCAGTTCTTC. Its translation: CASSQDREGAYNEQFF. The J gene is TRBJ2-1, the V gene TRBV4-3; 7 bases fit TRBD1. Germline-derived CDR1 and CDR2 are LGHNA and YSLEER. Trimming took 0 bases from V and 4 from J; bases not matched to a gene: 6. The CDR3 sequence is 16 residues long.